The clone carrying this T cell receptor beta chain was seen a few times. The CDR3 contains 14 residues. The V end lost 7 bases, the J end lost 7 bases, and 17 bases lay between the germline ends. These data are taken from a study of beta chain features in type 1 diabetes. All of the isolated RNA was reverse transcribed, so expressed TCRB transcripts were sequenced. TCRdb's table, derived via immunoSEQ multiplex PCR, lists solely in-frame clones and lacks some. Found here are 360,000 or so clones, roughly a fifth of them singletons; the top ten hold 0.044%. This TCR derives from a woman younger than 35 in good health. V usage is TRBV23-1 and J usage is TRBJ2-1, with D possibly being TRBD2 (6 bases). TRBV23-1 is known as an ORF, though its function is uncertain. The sample was naive CD4+ T cells from blood. CDR3 in DNA: TGCGCCAGCAAGTGGGGGGTGAGAGTTAATGAGCAGTTCTTC. It translates to CASKWGVRVNEQFF.